What follows are 9 T cell receptor beta chains derived from one specimen sequenced in a study of CD8 T cells in ankylosing spondylitis. TCRdb re-called the 5' RACE reads through MiXCR, storing one row per CDR3 protein. The data show 200,000 to 300,000 distinct CDR3 sequences, with approximately 8.4% seen just once and 4% to 5% held by the top ten. Sequenced: blood, either unsorted or a sorted T cell fraction (not recorded which). These receptors were obtained from a female donor with ankylosing spondylitis or in good health (not recorded which).

This clonotype was counted many times. The chain links TRBV18 to TRBJ1-1, with D uncertain. There are 13 residues in the CDR3. Germline assignment: CDR1 KGHSH and CDR2 LQKENI. Trimming removed 0 bases from V and 9 bases from J, with 11 bases in between. CDR3 protein: CASSPPSVEKAFF. DNA of the CDR3: TGTGCCAGCTCACCACCCTCGGTGGAAAAAGCTTTCTTT.

This clonotype has ten or more counts. The V call is TRBV25-1, the J call TRBJ2-7, with 10 bases aligning to TRBD2. The CDR3 contains 15 residues. V shed 3 bases, J shed 7 bases, and the junction held 9 bases outside the gene matches. Germline V lookup: CDR1 MGHDK, CDR2 SYGVNS. CDR3 loop: CASSERLAGEGEQYF. CDR3 DNA: TGTGCCAGCAGTGAGCGGCTAGCGGGAGAGGGTGAGCAGTACTTC.

This clonotype occurred many times. The chain uses TRBV4-3 and TRBJ1-1; D gene ambiguous. The CDR3 covers 17 residues. Looked up from germline, CDR1 is LGHNA and CDR2 is YSLEER. Trimming cost V 1 base and J 4 bases, with 19 bases left between them. CDR3: CASSQGSLQQGGTEAFF. Written as DNA, the CDR3 is TGCGCCAGCAGCCAAGGGTCGCTCCAACAAGGTGGCACTGAAGCTTTCTTT.

In its sample, this clonotype was seen many times. The rearrangement links TRBV15 to TRBJ1-5; D uncertain. V lost 5 bases, J lost 5 bases, and 19 bases lay in between. The CDR3 consists of 16 residues. The germline V gene encodes CDR1 LNHNV and CDR2 YYDKDF (reference sequence). The DNA for the CDR3 is TGTGCCACCAGCGGAGGTAGGGCATGGAGGGATCAGCCCCAGCATTTT. Translated, it gives CATSGGRAWRDQPQHF.

This clonotype has more than one count but fewer than ten. V usage is TRBV30 and J usage is TRBJ2-5; D unresolved. V lost 1 base and J lost 4, with 4 bases in between. The CDR3 runs 11 residues. Germline V gene sequence: CDR1 GTSNPN, CDR2 SVGIG (reference sequence). The DNA for the CDR3 is TGTGCCTGGAGTGCCCTAGAGACCCAGTACTTC. Its protein is CAWSALETQYF.

This clonotype has ten or more counts. The junction and the germline gene differ at one end; a read error may be behind it. This chain connects TRBV10-3 to TRBJ2-3; D possibly corresponds to TRBD2 (5 bases). The V gene's germline CDR1 is ENHRY and CDR2 SYGVKD. The CDR3 is 16 residues long. As DNA, the CDR3 is TGTGCCATCAGTGAGTCGAAGTGGGCTAGCAGAGATACGCAGTATTTT. This sequence encodes CAISESKWASRDTQYF.

To note about this clonotype: A much larger clonotype is one base distant, so this may be a read error. The J gene is TRBJ2-1, the V gene TRBV2; 11 nucleotides agree with TRBD2. The CDR3 consists of 18 residues. Germline V gene lookup returns CDR1 SNHLY and CDR2 FYNNEI. CDR3 loop: CACSLAFTSGRSYNEQFF. Written as DNA, the CDR3 is TGTGCCTGCAGTTTAGCCTTCACTAGCGGGAGAAGTTACAATGAGCAGTTCTTC.

This clonotype showed up many times. The chain combines TRBV7-2 with TRBJ2-2; no definite D call. Germline V gene data show CDR1 as SGHTA and CDR2 as FQGNSA. The CDR3 covers 13 residues. Between the trimmed V and J ends, which lost 0 bases and 3 bases, there was a span of 2 bases. CDR3: CASSLAYTGELFF. CDR3 DNA sequence: TGTGCCAGCAGCTTAGCCTACACCGGGGAGCTGTTTTTT. Based on the CDR3 plus reference TRBV7-2 and TRBJ2-2, the full variable domain is GAGVSQSPSNKVTEKGKDVELRCDPISGHTALYWYRQSLGQGLEFLIYFQGNSAPDKSGLPSDRFSAERTGGSVSTLTIQRTQQEDSAVYLCASSLAYTGELFFGEGSRLTVL.

This clonotype was recorded many times. The CDR3 loop reads CSVVGYTF. The CDR3 bases are TGCAGCGTTGTTGGCTACACCTTC. V is TRBV29-1 and J is TRBJ1-2; D gene ambiguous. Germline-derived CDR1 and CDR2 are SQVTM and ANQGSEA. The CDR3 is 8 residues long. Trimming pared 4 bases from V and 7 bases from J, leaving 1 base between.